This TCR beta chain was sequenced for a study of blood T cells in healthy people across ages. The CDR3 is 13 residues long. With V trimmed by 5 bases and J by 10 bases, 5 bases remained unmatched. CDR1 and CDR2 (germline): DFQATT, SNEGSKA (reference sequence). Primed by a sample-barcoded 5' primer and a J-beta primer mix, a second PCR proceeded for 7 to 11 cycles. TCRdb reprocessed the 5' RACE reads via MiXCR and lists one record per CDR3 protein. The sample consists of hundreds of thousands of distinct CDR3 sequences, about 30% of them appearing once. The sequencing input was blood. The chain carries TRBV20-1 and TRBJ2-1; TRBD2 matches 13 bases. The origin of this receptor is a woman of 80 years or more in good health. The CDR3 DNA reads TGCAGTGCTGTACCGGGACTAGCGGGGGAGCAGTTCTTC. Translated, it gives CSAVPGLAGEQFF.